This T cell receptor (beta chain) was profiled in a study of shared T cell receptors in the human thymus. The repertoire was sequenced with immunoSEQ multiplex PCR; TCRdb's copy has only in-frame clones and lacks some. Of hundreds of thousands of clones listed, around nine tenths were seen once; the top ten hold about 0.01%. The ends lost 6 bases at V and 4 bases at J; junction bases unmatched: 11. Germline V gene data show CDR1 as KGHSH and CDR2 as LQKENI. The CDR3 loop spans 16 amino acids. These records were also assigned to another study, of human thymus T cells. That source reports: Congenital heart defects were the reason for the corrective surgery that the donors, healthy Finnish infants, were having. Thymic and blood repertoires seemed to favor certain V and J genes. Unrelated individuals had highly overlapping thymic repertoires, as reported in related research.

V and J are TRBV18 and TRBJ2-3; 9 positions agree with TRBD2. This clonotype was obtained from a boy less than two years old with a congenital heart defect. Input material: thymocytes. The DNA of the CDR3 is TGTGCCAGCTCGCGCCACGGGACTAGCTATCCAGATACGCAGTATTTT. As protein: CASSRHGTSYPDTQYF. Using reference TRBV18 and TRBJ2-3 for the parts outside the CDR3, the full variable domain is NAGVMQNPRHLVRRRGQEARLRCSPMKGHSHVYWYRQLPEEGLKFMVYLQKENIIDESGMPKERFSAEFPKEGPSILRIQQVVRGDSAAYFCASSRHGTSYPDTQYFGPGTRLTVL.